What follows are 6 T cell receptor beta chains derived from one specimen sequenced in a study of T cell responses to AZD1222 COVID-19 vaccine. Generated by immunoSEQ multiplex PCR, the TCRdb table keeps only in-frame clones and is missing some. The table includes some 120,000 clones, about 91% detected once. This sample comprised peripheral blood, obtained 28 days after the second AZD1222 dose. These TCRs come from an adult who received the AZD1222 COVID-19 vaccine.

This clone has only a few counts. This CDR3 reads CASSAFPQGFLWTEQYF. CDR3 in DNA: TGTGCCAGCAGTGCGTTTCCCCAGGGTTTTCTTTGGACCGAGCAGTACTTC. V usage is TRBV6-1 and J usage is TRBJ2-7, with D perhaps matching TRBD1 (5 bases). The CDR3 loop spans 17 amino acids. Germline values: CDR1 MNHNS, CDR2 SASEGT. V lost 4 bases to trimming and J lost 6 bases, with 25 bases between them.

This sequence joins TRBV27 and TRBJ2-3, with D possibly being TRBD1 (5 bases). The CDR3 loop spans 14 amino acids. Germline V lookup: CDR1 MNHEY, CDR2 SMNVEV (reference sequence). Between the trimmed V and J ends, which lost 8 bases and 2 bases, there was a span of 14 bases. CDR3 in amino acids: CASRPRQNTDTQYF. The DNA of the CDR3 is TGTGCCAGCCGGCCTCGACAGAACACAGATACGCAGTATTTT.

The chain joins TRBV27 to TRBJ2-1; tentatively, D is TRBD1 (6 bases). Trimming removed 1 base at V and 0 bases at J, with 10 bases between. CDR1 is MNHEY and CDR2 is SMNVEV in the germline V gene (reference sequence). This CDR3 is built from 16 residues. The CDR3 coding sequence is TGTGCCAGCAGTTTATTGGGACAAAGCTCCTACAATGAGCAGTTCTTC. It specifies CASSLLGQSSYNEQFF.

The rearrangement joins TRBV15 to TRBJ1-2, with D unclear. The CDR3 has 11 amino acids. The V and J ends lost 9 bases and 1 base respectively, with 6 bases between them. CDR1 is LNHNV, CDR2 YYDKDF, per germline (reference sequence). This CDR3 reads CATGNNYGYTF. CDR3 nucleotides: TGTGCCACGGGCAATAACTATGGCTACACCTTC.

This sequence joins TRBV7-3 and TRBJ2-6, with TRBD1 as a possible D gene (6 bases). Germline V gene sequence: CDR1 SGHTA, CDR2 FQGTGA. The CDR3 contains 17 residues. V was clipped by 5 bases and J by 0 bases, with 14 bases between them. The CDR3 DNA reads TGTGCCAGCAGCATGACAGGCACCCTCTCTGGGGCCAACGTCCTGACTTTC. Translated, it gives CASSMTGTLSGANVLTF.

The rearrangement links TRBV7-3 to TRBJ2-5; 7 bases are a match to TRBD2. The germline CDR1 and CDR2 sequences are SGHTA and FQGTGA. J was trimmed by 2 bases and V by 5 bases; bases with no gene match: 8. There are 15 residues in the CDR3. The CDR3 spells CASSPQGSGQETQYF. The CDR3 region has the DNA TGTGCCAGCAGCCCCCAAGGTAGCGGGCAAGAGACCCAGTACTTC.